The text below deals with one T cell receptor (beta chain). Its antigen remains unidentified. No base quality information exists; no much larger clone differs at one position. Inclusive of the bounding cysteine and phenylalanine, the CDR3 is 13 residues long. Only the CDR3 DNA is retained, 39 bases long and in frame from the first base. The germline V gene (reference sequence) provides CDR1 LNHDA and CDR2 SQIVND. Cut back by 7 bases and 4 bases, the V and J ends lie 10 bases apart. At one collaborating source in Seattle, patients were enrolled during active infection and were followed longitudinally through the course of disease. Each collaborating institution followed its own protocols to collect whole blood in K2EDTA tubes. Collaborator samples were shipped for TCRbeta analysis as frozen whole blood, isolated PBMCs, or DNA extracted from either sample type. TCRbeta CDR3 regions were amplified from genomic DNA using the immunoSEQ Assay, a bias-controlled multiplex PCR. The original pipeline was this. The number of nucleated cells in each sample was estimated from the amplification of reference gene primers within the assay. Sequence reads were collapsed and filtered to measure the absolute abundance of every unique TCRbeta CDR3 rearrangement. For each sample, productive Simpson clonality was calculated by taking the square root of Simpson's diversity index across productive rearrangements. Not all clones reach the TCRdb copy of this immuneACCESS table, which keeps in-frame sequences only. Checked studies attribute under half of the gap to unresolved V genes and leave the rest unexplained. Clone size and V and J calls were adopted from that table, with D and trimming inferred from the DNA. Recorded for this sample are 150,000 to 200,000 clones; about 85% of them occurred a single time. The ten largest make up 15% to 20% of the sample.

This sample is drawn from a study of blood T cell repertoires in COVID-19 (dated by TCRdb to 2018 to 2021). Turning to the overall study: Collaborator samples came from the United States, Italy and Spain and covered acute and convalescent phases of COVID-19. The samples were drawn from two sources: the first 160 participants of the ongoing ImmuneRACE study, and 950 to 1,500 subjects contributed by 6 global collaborators. The material from the prospective study consisted of cDNA or gDNA derived from T cells, B-cell-depleted T cells, or PBMCs. Subjects who had been exposed to COVID-19, were actively infected with it, or had recovered from it provided the deeply sampled blood TCRbeta repertoires that made up the dataset. Where available, HLA class I and class II types were obtained from metadata supplied by the sample provider rather than from assay-based typing. The repertoires were released in a freely available public database intended as a resource for research on the immune response to SARS-CoV-2. Sample metadata almost always included a de-identified subject ID, COVID-19 status, age in years and sex. General findings and caveats noted by the study authors: The quantity of clinical and demographic metadata differed by source and by participant and was supplied without curation.

Sequenced material: peripheral blood. This receptor was obtained from a person aged 65 to 79 with COVID-19, enrolled during active disease. The rearranged chain carries TRBV19 and TRBJ2-2; no confident D gene assignment can be made. The base sequence is TGTGCCAGTACCCTAGGTCGCACCGGGGAGCTGTTTTTT. Its product reads: CASTLGRTGELFF.